These T cell receptor beta chains were read from a single sample in a study of technical replicates of blood from several donors. The protocol was immunoSEQ multiplex PCR, while the TCRdb copy is restricted to in-frame clones and leaves out a portion. The sample has fewer than 90,000 clones, approximately 90% seen once. The sample was T cells isolated from PBMCs. The receptors originated from a human donor in good health. The CDR3 runs from the conserved cysteine through the conserved F or W. D genes are given only for firm matches. Rows may omit the clone size; those that give it use once, few, many or a size class.

v_gene: TRBV5-4
j_gene: TRBJ2-7
d_gene: -
abundance: -
CDR3aa: CASSLGAGYEQYF
CDR3nt: TGTGCCAGCAGCTTGGGAGCAGGTTACGAGCAGTACTTC

v_gene: TRBV5-1
j_gene: TRBJ2-1
d_gene: -
abundance: -
CDR3aa: CASSQNYGQFF
CDR3nt: TGCGCCAGCAGCCAAAACTATGGGCAGTTCTTC

v_gene: TRBV7-7
j_gene: TRBJ2-3
d_gene: TRBD2
abundance: once
CDR3aa: CASSLAGGGRDTQYF
CDR3nt: TGTGCTAGCAGCTTAGCGGGAGGTGGGAGAGATACGCAGTATTTT

v_gene: TRBV4-3
j_gene: TRBJ2-2
d_gene: -
abundance: -
CDR3aa: CASSQHLLAPGTGELFF
CDR3nt: TGCGCCAGCAGCCAACACTTACTAGCCCCGGGCACCGGGGAGCTGTTTTTT

v_gene: TRBV9
j_gene: TRBJ2-3
d_gene: TRBD1
abundance: -
CDR3aa: CASSQTGLADTQYF
CDR3nt: TGTGCCAGCAGCCAGACAGGGTTGGCAGATACGCAGTATTTT

v_gene: TRBV18
j_gene: TRBJ1-5
d_gene: -
abundance: -
CDR3aa: CASSSDNNQPQHF
CDR3nt: TGTGCCAGCTCTTCAGACAACAATCAGCCCCAGCATTTT

v_gene: TRBV2
j_gene: TRBJ2-3
d_gene: -
abundance: -
CDR3aa: CASNRGTADTQYF
CDR3nt: TGTGCCAGCAACCGGGGAACCGCGGATACGCAGTATTTT

v_gene: TRBV6-5
j_gene: TRBJ1-5
d_gene: TRBD1
abundance: -
CDR3aa: CASSYGQGNQPQHF
CDR3nt: TGTGCCAGCAGTTACGGACAGGGAAATCAGCCCCAGCATTTT

v_gene: TRBV29-1
j_gene: TRBJ2-1
d_gene: TRBD1
abundance: -
CDR3aa: CSGDRGNEQFF
CDR3nt: TGCAGCGGTGACAGGGGTAATGAGCAGTTCTTC

v_gene: TRBV4-1
j_gene: TRBJ2-1
d_gene: TRBD2
abundance: -
CDR3aa: CASSQEPVGGLFNEQFF
CDR3nt: TGCGCCAGCAGCCAAGAACCGGTGGGAGGGTTGTTCAATGAGCAGTTCTTC

v_gene: TRBV5-4
j_gene: TRBJ2-1
d_gene: TRBD2
abundance: -
CDR3aa: CASTFETSGLQNEQFF
CDR3nt: TGTGCCAGCACCTTTGAGACTAGCGGATTACAAAATGAGCAGTTCTTC

v_gene: TRBV6-5
j_gene: TRBJ1-1
d_gene: -
abundance: few
CDR3aa: CASSKQGIANTEAFF
CDR3nt: TGTGCCAGCAGTAAACAGGGTATCGCGAACACTGAAGCTTTCTTT

v_gene: TRBV10-3
j_gene: TRBJ1-2
d_gene: -
abundance: once
CDR3aa: CAIKQEGDRGYTF
CDR3nt: TGTGCCATCAAACAGGAAGGGGATCGTGGCTACACCTTC

v_gene: TRBV27
j_gene: TRBJ2-4
d_gene: TRBD2
abundance: -
CDR3aa: CASSTVDTSEDIQYF
CDR3nt: TGTGCCAGCAGTACGGTGGACACTAGCGAGGACATTCAGTACTTC

v_gene: TRBV6-5
j_gene: TRBJ2-7
d_gene: TRBD2
abundance: few
CDR3aa: CASSLGAGGGVYEQYF
CDR3nt: TGTGCCAGCAGTTTAGGAGCGGGAGGCGGTGTCTACGAGCAGTACTTC

v_gene: TRBV9
j_gene: TRBJ2-5
d_gene: -
abundance: -
CDR3aa: CASSGALQETQYF
CDR3nt: TGTGCCAGCAGCGGGGCCCTCCAAGAGACCCAGTACTTC

v_gene: TRBV2
j_gene: TRBJ1-1
d_gene: -
abundance: -
CDR3aa: CAMASHTEAFF
CDR3nt: TGTGCCATGGCTAGCCACACTGAAGCTTTCTTT

v_gene: TRBV5-1
j_gene: TRBJ2-7
d_gene: -
abundance: -
CDR3aa: CASSWDTLSSYEQYF
CDR3nt: TGCGCCAGCAGCTGGGACACCTTGAGCTCCTACGAGCAGTACTTC

v_gene: TRBV4-1
j_gene: TRBJ2-7
d_gene: TRBD1
abundance: once
CDR3aa: CASSQTTGQGGGQYF
CDR3nt: TGCGCCAGCAGCCAGACCACAGGACAGGGGGGCGGGCAGTACTTC

v_gene: TRBV27
j_gene: TRBJ1-2
d_gene: -
abundance: -
CDR3aa: CASSLKIHWGYTF
CDR3nt: TGTGCCAGCAGTTTAAAGATCCACTGGGGCTACACCTTC

v_gene: TRBV9
j_gene: TRBJ1-3
d_gene: TRBD1
abundance: -
CDR3aa: CASSVDLGQDSGNTIYF
CDR3nt: TGTGCCAGCAGCGTAGATTTGGGACAGGACTCTGGAAACACCATATATTTT

v_gene: TRBV25-1
j_gene: TRBJ1-2
d_gene: -
abundance: -
CDR3aa: CASFDQPGGYTF
CDR3nt: TGTGCCAGCTTCGACCAGCCCGGGGGCTACACCTTC

v_gene: TRBV30
j_gene: TRBJ2-7
d_gene: -
abundance: -
CDR3aa: CAGTQGGANEQYF
CDR3nt: TGTGCCGGGACGCAAGGGGGGGCTAACGAGCAGTACTTC

v_gene: TRBV4-1
j_gene: TRBJ2-7
d_gene: -
abundance: -
CDR3aa: CASSQDRGSYEQYF
CDR3nt: TGCGCCAGCAGCCAAGACAGAGGGTCCTACGAGCAGTACTTC

v_gene: TRBV7-9
j_gene: TRBJ1-2
d_gene: TRBD1
abundance: -
CDR3aa: CASGNRGPNYGYTF
CDR3nt: TGTGCCAGCGGAAACAGGGGACCGAACTATGGCTACACCTTC

v_gene: TRBV5-4
j_gene: TRBJ2-3
d_gene: TRBD1
abundance: -
CDR3aa: CASSLETGSADTQYF
CDR3nt: TGTGCCAGCAGCTTAGAGACAGGGTCTGCAGATACGCAGTATTTT

v_gene: TRBV27
j_gene: TRBJ2-3
d_gene: -
abundance: -
CDR3aa: CASSRYQGDTQYF
CDR3nt: TGTGCCAGCAGTCGATACCAGGGGGATACGCAGTATTTT

v_gene: TRBV7-2
j_gene: TRBJ2-3
d_gene: -
abundance: -
CDR3aa: CASSLGHLLTDTQYF
CDR3nt: TGTGCCAGCAGCTTAGGACACCTACTCACAGATACGCAGTATTTT

v_gene: TRBV5-6
j_gene: TRBJ1-1
d_gene: -
abundance: -
CDR3aa: CASSLGQGLFITEAFF
CDR3nt: TGTGCCAGCAGCTTGGGGCAGGGCCTATTTATCACTGAAGCTTTCTTT

v_gene: TRBV10-1
j_gene: TRBJ2-7
d_gene: TRBD2
abundance: once
CDR3aa: CASSNMGLAGAYEQYF
CDR3nt: TGCGCCAGCAGTAACATGGGACTAGCGGGAGCCTACGAGCAGTACTTC

v_gene: TRBV5-4
j_gene: TRBJ2-1
d_gene: TRBD2
abundance: -
CDR3aa: CASSLAQAGVNEQFF
CDR3nt: TGTGCCAGCAGCTTGGCCCAAGCGGGAGTCAATGAGCAGTTCTTC

v_gene: TRBV5-1
j_gene: TRBJ2-7
d_gene: TRBD2
abundance: few
CDR3aa: CASSGTLAGGKNEQYF
CDR3nt: TGCGCCAGCAGCGGGACTCTAGCGGGAGGGAAAAACGAGCAGTACTTC

v_gene: TRBV11-3
j_gene: TRBJ2-7
d_gene: TRBD1
abundance: -
CDR3aa: CASSTREYRGLYEQYF
CDR3nt: TGTGCCAGCAGCACTAGAGAGTACAGGGGGCTCTACGAGCAGTACTTC

v_gene: TRBV27
j_gene: TRBJ2-4
d_gene: -
abundance: -
CDR3aa: CASTPLQGIAKNIQYF
CDR3nt: TGTGCCAGCACCCCTCTCCAGGGAATAGCCAAAAACATTCAGTACTTC

v_gene: TRBV7-3
j_gene: TRBJ2-3
d_gene: TRBD1
abundance: -
CDR3aa: CASSLGTGSTDTQYF
CDR3nt: TGTGCCAGCAGCTTAGGGACAGGGAGCACAGATACGCAGTATTTT

v_gene: TRBV30
j_gene: TRBJ1-1
d_gene: -
abundance: -
CDR3aa: CAWSSPFEAFF
CDR3nt: TGTGCCTGGAGTAGCCCATTTGAAGCTTTCTTT

v_gene: TRBV19
j_gene: TRBJ2-7
d_gene: TRBD2
abundance: -
CDR3aa: CASSIRGSNTYEQYF
CDR3nt: TGTGCCAGTAGTATTCGCGGGAGTAATACCTACGAGCAGTACTTC

v_gene: TRBV20-1
j_gene: TRBJ2-1
d_gene: -
abundance: -
CDR3aa: CSVQGTNEQFF
CDR3nt: TGCAGTGTGCAGGGAACCAATGAGCAGTTCTTC

v_gene: TRBV29-1
j_gene: TRBJ2-2
d_gene: -
abundance: -
CDR3aa: CSVELQQGPTGELFF
CDR3nt: TGCAGCGTTGAGCTTCAACAGGGACCTACCGGGGAGCTGTTTTTT

v_gene: TRBV5-5
j_gene: TRBJ1-5
d_gene: -
abundance: -
CDR3aa: CASSLYTHQPQHF
CDR3nt: TGTGCCAGCAGCTTGTACACACATCAGCCCCAGCATTTT

v_gene: TRBV10-3
j_gene: TRBJ2-7
d_gene: -
abundance: -
CDR3aa: CAIMKGTRRPDAFYEQYF
CDR3nt: TGTGCCATCATGAAGGGAACGAGGAGGCCTGATGCTTTTTACGAGCAGTACTTC

v_gene: TRBV4-2
j_gene: TRBJ2-7
d_gene: -
abundance: -
CDR3aa: CASSHEQSGTSYEQYF
CDR3nt: TGTGCCAGCAGCCATGAACAGAGCGGAACCTCCTACGAGCAGTACTTC

v_gene: TRBV30
j_gene: TRBJ1-3
d_gene: -
abundance: -
CDR3aa: CAWNKGDTIYF
CDR3nt: TGTGCCTGGAACAAGGGAGACACCATATATTTT

v_gene: TRBV7-9
j_gene: TRBJ1-4
d_gene: TRBD1
abundance: -
CDR3aa: CASSQTLDRGEDEKLFF
CDR3nt: TGTGCCAGCAGCCAAACCCTGGACAGGGGGGAGGATGAAAAACTGTTTTTT

v_gene: TRBV7-3
j_gene: TRBJ2-3
d_gene: -
abundance: once
CDR3aa: CASSSEGDTQYF
CDR3nt: TGTGCCAGCAGCTCGGAGGGAGATACGCAGTATTTT

v_gene: TRBV7-6
j_gene: TRBJ2-1
d_gene: -
abundance: -
CDR3aa: CASSPTTNEQFF
CDR3nt: TGTGCCAGCAGCCCAACTACGAATGAGCAGTTCTTC

v_gene: TRBV19
j_gene: TRBJ2-2
d_gene: -
abundance: -
CDR3aa: CASKEQWMGELFF
CDR3nt: TGTGCCAGTAAAGAACAGTGGATGGGGGAGCTGTTTTTT

v_gene: TRBV19
j_gene: TRBJ2-5
d_gene: -
abundance: -
CDR3aa: CASSRAETQYF
CDR3nt: TGTGCCAGTAGTAGAGCGGAGACCCAGTACTTC

v_gene: TRBV19
j_gene: TRBJ1-2
d_gene: TRBD1
abundance: -
CDR3aa: CASSMSRGLIYGYTF
CDR3nt: TGTGCCAGTAGTATGAGCAGGGGGCTAATATATGGCTACACCTTC

v_gene: TRBV9
j_gene: TRBJ2-1
d_gene: -
abundance: -
CDR3aa: CASSVDPGFLRNEQFF
CDR3nt: TGTGCCAGCAGCGTAGACCCGGGTTTTTTACGGAATGAGCAGTTCTTC

v_gene: TRBV5-4
j_gene: TRBJ2-3
d_gene: -
abundance: -
CDR3aa: CASSRDFTDTQYF
CDR3nt: TGTGCCAGCAGCCGGGACTTCACAGATACGCAGTATTTT